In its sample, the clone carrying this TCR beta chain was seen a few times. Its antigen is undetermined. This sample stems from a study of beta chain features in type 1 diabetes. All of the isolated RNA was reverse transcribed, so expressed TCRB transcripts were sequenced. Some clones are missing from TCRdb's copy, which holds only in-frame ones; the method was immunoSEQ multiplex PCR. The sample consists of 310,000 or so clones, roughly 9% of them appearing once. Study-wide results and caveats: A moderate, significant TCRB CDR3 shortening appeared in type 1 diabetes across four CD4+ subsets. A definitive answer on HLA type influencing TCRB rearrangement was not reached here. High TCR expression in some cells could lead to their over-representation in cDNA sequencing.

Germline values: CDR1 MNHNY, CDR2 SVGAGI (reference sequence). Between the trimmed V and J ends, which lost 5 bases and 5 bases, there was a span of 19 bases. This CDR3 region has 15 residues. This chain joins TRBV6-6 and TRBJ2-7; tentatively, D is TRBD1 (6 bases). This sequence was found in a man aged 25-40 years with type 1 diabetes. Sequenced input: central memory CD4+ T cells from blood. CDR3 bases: TGTGCCAGCAGTGGCGTGGGGGCTAGGGAAGACGAGCAGTACTTC. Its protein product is CASSGVGAREDEQYF.